The source of this TCR beta chain is a study of metastatic and nonmetastatic thyroid tumors. All patients reached thyroid surgery having received no treatment beforehand. V lost 4 bases and J 3 bases, leaving 11 bases between the germline ends. This CDR3 has 14 residues. Germline lookup yields CDR1 SNHLY and CDR2 FYNNEI. Using MiXCR, TCRdb re-called clones from the PCR reads. The profile shows about 27,000 clones, around a sixth of them singletons. The source is a male donor with papillary thyroid cancer or a benign thyroid nodule (not recorded which). Some clones in this sample may be carry-over from other donors' samples. The V and J genes are TRBV2 and TRBJ2-3; D unresolved. The sample taken for sequencing was blood. The DNA of the CDR3 is TGTGCCAGCAGTGGGTACCAACCGACAGATACGCAGTATTTT. Amino acid sequence: CASSGYQPTDTQYF. Full variable domain (missing parts from reference TRBV2 and TRBJ2-3): EPEVTQTPSHQVTQMGQEVILRCVPISNHLYFYWYRQILGQKVEFLVSFYNNEISEKSEIFDDQFSVERPDGSNFTLKIRSTKLEDSAMYFCASSGYQPTDTQYFGPGTRLTVL.